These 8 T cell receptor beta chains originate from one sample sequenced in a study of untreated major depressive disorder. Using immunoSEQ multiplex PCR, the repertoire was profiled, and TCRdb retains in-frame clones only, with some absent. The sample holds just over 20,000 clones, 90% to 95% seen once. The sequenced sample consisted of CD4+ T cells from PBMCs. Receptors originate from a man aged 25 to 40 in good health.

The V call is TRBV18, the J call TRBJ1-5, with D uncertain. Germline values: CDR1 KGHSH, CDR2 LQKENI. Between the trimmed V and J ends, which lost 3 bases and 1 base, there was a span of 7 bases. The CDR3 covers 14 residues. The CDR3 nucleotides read TGTGCCAGCTCACCTGGGCAGAGCAATCAGCCCCAGCATTTT. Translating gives CASSPGQSNQPQHF.

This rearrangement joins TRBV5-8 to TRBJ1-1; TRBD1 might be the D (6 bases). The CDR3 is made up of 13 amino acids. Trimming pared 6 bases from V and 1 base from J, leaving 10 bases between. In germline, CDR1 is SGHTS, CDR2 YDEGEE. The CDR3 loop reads CASKWGQNTEAFF. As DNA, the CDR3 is TGTGCCAGCAAGTGGGGACAGAACACTGAAGCTTTCTTT. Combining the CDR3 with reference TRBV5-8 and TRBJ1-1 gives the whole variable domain EAGVTQSPTHLIKTRGQQATLRCSPISGHTSVYWYQQALGLGLQFLLWYDEGEERNRGNFPPRFSGRQFPNYSSELNVNALELEDSALYLCASKWGQNTEAFFGQGTRLTVV.

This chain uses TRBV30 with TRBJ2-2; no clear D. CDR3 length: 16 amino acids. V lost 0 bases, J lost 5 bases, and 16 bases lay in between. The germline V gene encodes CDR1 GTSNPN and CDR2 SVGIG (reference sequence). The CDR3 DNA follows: TGTGCCTGGAGTGTATGGGGTGGAGATAGGACCGGGGAGCTGTTTTTT. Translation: CAWSVWGGDRTGELFF.

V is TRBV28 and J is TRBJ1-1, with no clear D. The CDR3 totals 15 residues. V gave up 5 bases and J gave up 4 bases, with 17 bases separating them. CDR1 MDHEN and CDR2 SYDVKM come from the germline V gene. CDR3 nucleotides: TGTGCCAGCAGTCGACGAATCGGGGTCGTCACTGAAGCTTTCTTT. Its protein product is CASSRRIGVVTEAFF.

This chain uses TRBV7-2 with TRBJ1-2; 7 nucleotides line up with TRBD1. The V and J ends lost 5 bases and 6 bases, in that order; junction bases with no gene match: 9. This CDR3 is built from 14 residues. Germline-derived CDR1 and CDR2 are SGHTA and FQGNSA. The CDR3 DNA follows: TGTGCCAGCAGCAAGGGGCGACAGGGAAATGGCTACACCTTC. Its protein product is CASSKGRQGNGYTF.

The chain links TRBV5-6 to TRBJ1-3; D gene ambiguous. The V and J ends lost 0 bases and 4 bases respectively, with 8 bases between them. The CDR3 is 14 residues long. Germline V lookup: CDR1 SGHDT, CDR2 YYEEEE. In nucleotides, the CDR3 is TGTGCCAGCAGCTTGGCGGTGCGGGGAAACACCATATATTTT. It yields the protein CASSLAVRGNTIYF.

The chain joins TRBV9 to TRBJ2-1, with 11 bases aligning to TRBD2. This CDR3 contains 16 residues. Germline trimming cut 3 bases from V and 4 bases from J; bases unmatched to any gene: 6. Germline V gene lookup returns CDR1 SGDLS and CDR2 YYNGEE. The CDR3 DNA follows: TGTGCCAGCAGCGAGGGACTAGCGGACCTATACAATGAGCAGTTCTTC. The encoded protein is CASSEGLADLYNEQFF.

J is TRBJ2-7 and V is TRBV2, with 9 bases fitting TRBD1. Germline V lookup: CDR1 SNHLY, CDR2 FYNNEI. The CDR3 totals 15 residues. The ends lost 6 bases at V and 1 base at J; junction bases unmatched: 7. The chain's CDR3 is CASRVPGQGSYEQYF. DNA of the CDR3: TGTGCCAGCAGGGTCCCGGGACAGGGTTCCTACGAGCAGTACTTC.